A selection of T cell receptor beta chains follows, all from one sample in a study of patients and donors after allogeneic stem cell transplantation. TCRdb re-called the RT-PCR reads with MiXCR, one entry per CDR3 protein. The sample carries around 160,000 distinct CDR3 sequences, 25% to 35% recorded once. Sequenced material: blood, either unsorted or a sorted T cell fraction (not recorded which). These receptors were obtained from a human donor who was either an allogeneic HSCT recipient or a stem cell or donor lymphocyte infusion donor (not recorded which). It is not recorded whose cells these are; they may come from a transplant donor. Both conserved end residues are part of each CDR3. A D gene is named only where the DNA matches it firmly. Clone size is given for some rows only: seen once, a few or many times, or a class if the clone is expanded.

d_call j_call v_call clone_size cdr3_nt cdr3_aa
. TRBJ2-6 TRBV29-1 few TGCAGCGTTCAAGGGGGCTCTGGGGCCAACGTCCTGACTTTC CSVQGGSGANVLTF
TRBD1 TRBJ1-2 TRBV5-1 many TGCGCCAGCAGCCGCGACAGGGACGGCGGCTACACCTTC CASSRDRDGGYTF
. TRBJ1-2 TRBV20-1 few TGCAGTGCTAGACCTAAAACGGAGTTCAATTACTATGGCTACACCTTC CSARPKTEFNYYGYTF
. TRBJ1-2 TRBV6-5 . TGTGCCAGCAGTCATGGGACACCCCCGGCCATAAACTATGGCTACACCTTC CASSHGTPPAINYGYTF
. TRBJ1-1 TRBV12-3/TRBV12-4 many TGTGCCAGCAGAACACAGGGAAGGGTGCAAGCTTTCTTT CASRTQGRVQAFF
. TRBJ2-2 TRBV24-1 . TGTGCCACCAGTGATACTAACGAGCCTAACACCGGGGAGCTGTTTTTT CATSDTNEPNTGELFF
TRBD2 TRBJ2-1 TRBV11-2 . TGTGCCAGCAGCCCAACATCCGGACTAGCGGGAGAGGGTGAGCAGTTCTTC CASSPTSGLAGEGEQFF
TRBD1 TRBJ1-1 TRBV5-1 many TGCGCCAGCAGCTTGGTTCCGACAGGGCTTGGGGGCACTGAAGCTTTCTTT CASSLVPTGLGGTEAFF
. TRBJ2-3 TRBV29-1 . TGCAGCGTTGAGGGGGGGGCGACAGATACGCAGTATTTT CSVEGGATDTQYF
. TRBJ1-4 TRBV6-1 . TGTGCCAGCAGTGAAGGGCATACAACTAATGAAAAACTGTTTTTT CASSEGHTTNEKLFF
. TRBJ1-2 TRBV6-1 . TGTGCCAGCAGTGTGGCCTACTATGGCTACACCTTC CASSVAYYGYTF
TRBD1 TRBJ1-5 TRBV10-3 few TGTGCCATCAGCGGTACCGGACAGGGTGGTAATCAGCCCCAGCATTTT CAISGTGQGGNQPQHF
. TRBJ1-4 TRBV5-1 . TGCGCCAGCAGCTTGGGGGGCGATGATAATGAAAAACTGTTTTTT CASSLGGDDNEKLFF
. TRBJ1-1 TRBV5-1 . TGCGCCAGCAGCTTGCAGGATACGAATCAGGCGAACACTGAAGCTTTCTTT CASSLQDTNQANTEAFF
TRBD1 TRBJ2-1 TRBV6-2/TRBV6-3 . TGTGCCAGCAGTTTACAGGGGCGCACCAGCTCCTACAATGAGCAGTTCTTC CASSLQGRTSSYNEQFF
. TRBJ1-6 TRBV20-1 many TGCAGTGCTAGAGATCCTCGGGGTCAGACCTATAATTCACCCCTCCACTTT CSARDPRGQTYNSPLHF
. TRBJ2-1 TRBV7-2 few TGTGCCAGCAGCTTGGGGGTGACCTCCTACAATGAGCAGTTCTTC CASSLGVTSYNEQFF
. TRBJ2-7 TRBV12-3/TRBV12-4 few TGTGCCAGCAGTTCCCTAGAATCCACCTACGAGCAGTACTTC CASSSLESTYEQYF
. TRBJ2-1 TRBV7-2 . TGTGCCAGCAGCTTAATCGCCCACTACAATGAGCAGTTCTTC CASSLIAHYNEQFF
TRBD1 TRBJ1-1 TRBV5-1 many TGCGCCAGCAGCTTGGACAGGGGGAACACTGAAGCTTTCTTT CASSLDRGNTEAFF
TRBD1 TRBJ2-7 TRBV20-1 few TGCAGTGCTCCCAGCCGTGGACCGGGACAGGGACGTTACGAGCAGTACTTC CSAPSRGPGQGRYEQYF
. TRBJ2-5 TRBV12-3/TRBV12-4 . TGTGCCAGCTGGCGGTATCCATTGCAAGAGACCCAGTACTTC CASWRYPLQETQYF
TRBD2 TRBJ2-3 TRBV7-7 . TGTGCTAGCAGCCCCGGGACTAGCCACTTCACAGATACGCAGTATTTT CASSPGTSHFTDTQYF
TRBD1 TRBJ1-2 TRBV24-1 . TGTGCCACCCGTTGGACAGGAATATATTATGGCTACACCTTC CATRWTGIYYGYTF
TRBD1 TRBJ2-7 TRBV3-1 . TGTGCCAGCAGCTACAGGGGGCAGGTTGAGCAGTACTTC CASSYRGQVEQYF
. TRBJ2-1 TRBV7-8 once TGTGCCAGCAGCTTAGCTGGGGGCCGGGATGAGCAGTTCTTC CASSLAGGRDEQFF
. TRBJ1-6 TRBV7-8 few TGTGCCAGCAGCTTCTCAGATTCACCCCTCCACTTT CASSFSDSPLHF
. TRBJ1-2 TRBV5-1 . TGCGCCAGCAGCTTGGGGTCAGGGGATGGCTACACCTTC CASSLGSGDGYTF
TRBD1 TRBJ1-5 TRBV20-1 . TGCAGTGCACCCAGGGGGAACAATCAGCCCCAGCATTTT CSAPRGNNQPQHF
. TRBJ1-1 TRBV24-1 . TGTGCCACCAGTGATGGGAGTGGGGGAGAAGCTTTCTTT CATSDGSGGEAFF
. TRBJ2-1 TRBV5-6 . TGTGCCAACAGCTTGGCCACTGAGCAGTTCTTC CANSLATEQFF
. TRBJ2-3 TRBV6-5 . TGTGCCACCTCTTTGGTGCATACGCAGTATTTT CATSLVHTQYF
. TRBJ1-5 TRBV12-3/TRBV12-4 few TGTGCCAGCAGCGAGCAGGATCATAGCAATCAGCCCCAGCATTTT CASSEQDHSNQPQHF
TRBD2 TRBJ2-7 TRBV20-1 few TGCAGTGCTAGAGGGACTAGCGGGATTAACGAGCAGTACTTC CSARGTSGINEQYF
TRBD1 TRBJ1-5 TRBV12-3/TRBV12-4 . TGTGCCAGCAACCCGACAGGGTCGGCGCAGCCCCAGCATTTT CASNPTGSAQPQHF
. TRBJ2-1 TRBV2 . TGTGCCAGCAGTGAAGCGCTGAGAGACTCTGAGCAGTTCTTC CASSEALRDSEQFF
. TRBJ2-5 TRBV7-6 . TGTGCCAGCAGCATTAGCGTTTTAGAGACCCAGTACTTC CASSISVLETQYF
. TRBJ1-1 TRBV7-9 few TGTGCCAGCAGCTCCAACCAGGGAGGCGGGAGCACTGAAGCTTTCTTT CASSSNQGGGSTEAFF
. TRBJ2-5 TRBV12-3/TRBV12-4 . TGTGCCAGCACCTCCAGGGGAGGAGGAGAGACCCAGTACTTC CASTSRGGGETQYF
. TRBJ1-2 TRBV6-1 . TGTGCCAGCAGTGAACTGGGGACGTTGAACTATGGCTACACCTTC CASSELGTLNYGYTF
TRBD1 TRBJ1-6 TRBV12-3/TRBV12-4 . TGTGCCAGCAGTTTAGGGGACAGGGCCTATAATTCACCCCTCCACTTT CASSLGDRAYNSPLHF
TRBD1 TRBJ2-1 TRBV6-5 . TGTGCCAGCAGTTACACCACAGGGGGGTCCTACAATGAGCAGTTCTTC CASSYTTGGSYNEQFF